This T cell receptor beta chain was captured by sequencing in a study of T cell responses to AZD1222 COVID-19 vaccine. Overall study results and limits: Researchers took repertoire samples only after the peak T cell response had come. CD4 TCRs associated with vaccination spanned spike, dominating at 160-218 and 743-854. Targets within unmutated variant regions were reportedly found for nearly half of spike-specific TCRs. Clonal diversity was possibly underestimated, and white British individuals and females predominated among donors.

Worth noting for this clone: What it binds is unknown.

V gave up 2 bases and J gave up 4 bases; unmatched junction bases: 4. The CDR3 runs to 15 residues. Germline V gives CDR1 SGHTA, CDR2 FQGNSA. Clones were sequenced by immunoSEQ multiplex PCR, and TCRdb holds only the in-frame ones, with some missing. This sample carries under 150,000 clones, 75% to 85% of them seen once, and the ten largest clones take under 8%. This material consisted of peripheral blood, taken 28 days after the second dose of the MenACWY control vaccine. The TCR originated in an adult who received the MenACWY meningococcal vaccine as a control. The chain employs TRBV7-2 and TRBJ2-3, with 9 bases fitting TRBD1. CDR3 nucleotide sequence: TGTGCCAGCAGCTTACGGACAGGGGTCTCAGATACGCAGTATTTT. It codes for CASSLRTGVSDTQYF.